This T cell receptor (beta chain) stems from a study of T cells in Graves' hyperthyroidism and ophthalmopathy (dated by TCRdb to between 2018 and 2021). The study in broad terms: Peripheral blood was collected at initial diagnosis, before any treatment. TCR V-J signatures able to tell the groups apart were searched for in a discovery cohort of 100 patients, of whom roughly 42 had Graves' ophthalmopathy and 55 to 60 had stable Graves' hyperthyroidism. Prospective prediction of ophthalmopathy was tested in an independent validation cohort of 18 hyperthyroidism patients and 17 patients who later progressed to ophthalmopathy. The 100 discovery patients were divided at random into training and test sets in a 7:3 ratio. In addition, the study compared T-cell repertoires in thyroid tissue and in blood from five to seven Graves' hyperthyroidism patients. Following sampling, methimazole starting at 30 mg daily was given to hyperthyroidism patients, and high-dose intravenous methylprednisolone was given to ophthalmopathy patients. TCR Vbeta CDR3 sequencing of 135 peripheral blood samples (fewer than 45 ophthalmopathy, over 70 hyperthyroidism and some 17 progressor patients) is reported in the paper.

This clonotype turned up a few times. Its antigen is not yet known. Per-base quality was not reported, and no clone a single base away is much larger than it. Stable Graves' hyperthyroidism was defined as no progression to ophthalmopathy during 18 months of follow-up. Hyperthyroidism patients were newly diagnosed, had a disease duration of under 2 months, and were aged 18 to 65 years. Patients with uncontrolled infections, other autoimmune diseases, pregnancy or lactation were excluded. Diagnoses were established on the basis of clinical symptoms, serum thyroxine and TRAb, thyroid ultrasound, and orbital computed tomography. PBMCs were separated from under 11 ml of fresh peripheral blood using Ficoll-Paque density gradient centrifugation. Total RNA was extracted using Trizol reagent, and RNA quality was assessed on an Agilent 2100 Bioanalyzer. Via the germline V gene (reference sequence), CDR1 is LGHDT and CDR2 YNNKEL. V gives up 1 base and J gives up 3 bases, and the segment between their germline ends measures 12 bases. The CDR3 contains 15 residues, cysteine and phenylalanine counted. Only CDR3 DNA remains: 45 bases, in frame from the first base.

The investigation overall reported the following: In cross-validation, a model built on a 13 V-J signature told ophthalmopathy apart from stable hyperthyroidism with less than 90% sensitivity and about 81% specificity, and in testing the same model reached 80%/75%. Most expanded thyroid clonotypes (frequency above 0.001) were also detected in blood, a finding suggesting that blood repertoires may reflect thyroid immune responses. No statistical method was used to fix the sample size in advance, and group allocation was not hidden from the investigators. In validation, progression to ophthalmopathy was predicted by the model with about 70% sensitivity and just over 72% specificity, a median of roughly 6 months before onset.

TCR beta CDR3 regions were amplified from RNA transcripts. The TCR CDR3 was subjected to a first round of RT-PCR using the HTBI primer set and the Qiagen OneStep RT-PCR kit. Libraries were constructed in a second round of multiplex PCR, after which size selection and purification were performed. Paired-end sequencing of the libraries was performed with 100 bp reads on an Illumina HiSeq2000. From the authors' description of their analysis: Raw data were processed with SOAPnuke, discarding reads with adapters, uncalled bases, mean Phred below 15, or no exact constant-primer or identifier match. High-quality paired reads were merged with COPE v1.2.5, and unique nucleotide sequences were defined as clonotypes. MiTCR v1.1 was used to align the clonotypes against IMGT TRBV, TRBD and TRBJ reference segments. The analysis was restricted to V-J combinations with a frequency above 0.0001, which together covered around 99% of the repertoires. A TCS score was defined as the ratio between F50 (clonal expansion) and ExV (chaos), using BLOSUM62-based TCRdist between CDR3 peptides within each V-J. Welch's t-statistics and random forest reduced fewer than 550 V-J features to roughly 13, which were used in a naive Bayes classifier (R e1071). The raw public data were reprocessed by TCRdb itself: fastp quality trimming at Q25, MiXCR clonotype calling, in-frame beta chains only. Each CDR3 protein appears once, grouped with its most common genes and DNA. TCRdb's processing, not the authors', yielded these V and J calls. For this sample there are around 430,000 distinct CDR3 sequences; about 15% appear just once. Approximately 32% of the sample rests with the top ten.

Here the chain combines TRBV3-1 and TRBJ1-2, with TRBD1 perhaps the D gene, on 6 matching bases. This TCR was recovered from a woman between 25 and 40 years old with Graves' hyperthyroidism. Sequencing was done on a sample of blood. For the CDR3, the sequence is CASSQVAGADYGYTF. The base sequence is TGTGCCAGCAGCCAAGTGGCAGGGGCGGACTATGGCTACACCTTC.